This T cell receptor (beta chain) was captured in a study of PD-L1 blockade in urothelial cancer (dated by TCRdb to between 2016 and 2019). Regarding the research as a whole: Every patient began therapy in the mid-2010s and was given atezolizumab 1,200 mg intravenously every 3 weeks. About 85% of the roughly 29 patients were males with bladder-origin urothelial cancer, and about 65% of the roughly 29 reported a prior smoking history. An ECOG performance status of 0 or 1 was recorded for the patients, and 0 to 3 prior chemotherapy regimens had been received by the patients. Blood samples were analyzed at 3 weeks after treatment start (second dose) and at 6 weeks after treatment start. Blood samples gave median yields of around 140,000 T cells and over 80,000 unique TCRs, along with a median clonality of 0.080. An exploratory multi-omic analysis was conducted of the somatic, immune and clinical correlates of response to PD-L1 blockade with atezolizumab in urothelial cancer. TCR sequencing covered pretreatment tumor samples and matched, serially collected peripheral blood taken before and after atezolizumab treatment. Progression-free survival longer than 6 months counted as durable clinical benefit, and TCR features were additionally tested against both progression-free and overall survival. In the same patients, whole exome sequencing and RNA sequencing of pretreatment tumors were performed in addition to TCR sequencing. Nine patients reached durable clinical benefit, while about 19 patients did not. Some 30 patients had pretreatment blood TCR-seq, about 25 had at least one posttreatment blood collection, and about 25 had tumor TCR-seq.

The cohort included about 30 patients with locally advanced or metastatic urothelial carcinoma who were treated at Memorial Sloan Kettering on a trial protocol. Peripheral blood mononuclear cells were collected pretreatment and during treatment, with between 1 and 8 total time points per patient. The Qiagen DNeasy Blood extraction kit was used to purify genomic DNA from total PBMCs and from tumor samples. PBMCs were collected pretreatment and during treatment, and were isolated and stored as previously described. What the research found in general, with its limitations: Among patients with durable benefit, tumor-associated TCR clones showed greater expansion in peripheral blood 3 weeks after treatment started (n ≈ 20, p = 0.022). Improved progression-free and overall survival was found to be associated with pretreatment peripheral blood TCR clonality below the median. Small sample size (n ≈ 29) and many exploratory analyses mean the results are intended to be hypothesis-generating.

The CDR3 contains 15 residues, cysteine and phenylalanine counted. Only the CDR3 portion is preserved as DNA: 45 bases, with reading frame beginning at the first base. Compared with germline, V lacks 6 bases and J lacks 6 bases; bases without a gene match: 8. Reading the germline V gene (reference sequence) gives CDR1 MNHNY and CDR2 SVGAGI. Notes on this clone: No antigen is known for it. No base-level quality is on record; no much larger clone is a single base apart.

Synthetic TCR analog templates were spiked into each PCR to estimate absolute template abundance from read counts. The immunoSEQ assay used bias-controlled V and J gene primers to amplify TCRbeta CDR3 regions from genomic DNA. Sequencing of rearranged TCRbeta segments was performed at approximately 20X coverage. The authors' analysis ran thus. Sequencing errors were corrected by clustering and CDR3s were annotated against IMGT to assign V, D and J genes. Only productive TCRbeta rearrangements were used in downstream analyses, excluding out-of-frame or stop-codon sequences. Clonality was computed as one minus Shannon entropy normalized by the log of the number of unique productive sequences. Fisher's exact test with Benjamini-Hochberg correction, at a threshold of adjusted p below 0.01, was used to find clones that differed between time points or between blood and tumor. In TCRdb, the immuneACCESS table is reduced to in-frame sequences with V and J assigned. These tables do not hold every clone; where another copy was compared, an unresolved V gene accounts for under half, and the others remain unexplained. The D gene and trimming were derived from the DNA, and the V and J assignments and clone size from that table. The sample yields about 100,000 clones; 70% to 90% were counted once. About 2.3% of the sample belongs to the ten largest clones.

The starting material was PBMCs, obtained around atezolizumab (anti-PD-L1) treatment. The receptor was isolated from a man aged 50-59 years with urothelial cancer. The chain was built from TRBV6-6 and TRBJ2-2, with 9 bases aligning to TRBD1. The bases are TGTGCCAGCAGACGCCCGGGACAGGGACCCGGGGAGCTGTTTTTT. This translates into CASRRPGQGPGELFF.